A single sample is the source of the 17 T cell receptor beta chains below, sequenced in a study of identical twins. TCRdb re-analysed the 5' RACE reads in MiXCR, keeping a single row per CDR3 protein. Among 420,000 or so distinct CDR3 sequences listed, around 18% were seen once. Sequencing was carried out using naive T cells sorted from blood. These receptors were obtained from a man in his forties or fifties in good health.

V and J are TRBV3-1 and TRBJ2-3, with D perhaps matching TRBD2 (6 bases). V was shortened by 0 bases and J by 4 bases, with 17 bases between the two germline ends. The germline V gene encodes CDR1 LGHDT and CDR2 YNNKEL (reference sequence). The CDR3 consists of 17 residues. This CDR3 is CASSQDRESSPPDTQYF. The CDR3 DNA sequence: TGTGCCAGCAGCCAAGACCGGGAGTCTAGTCCTCCAGATACGCAGTATTTT.

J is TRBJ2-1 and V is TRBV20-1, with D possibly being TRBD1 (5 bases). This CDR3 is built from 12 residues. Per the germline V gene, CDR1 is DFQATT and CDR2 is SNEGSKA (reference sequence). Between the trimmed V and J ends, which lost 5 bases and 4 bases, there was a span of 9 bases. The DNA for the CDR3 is TGCAGTGCTTTAGACAGATACAATGAGCAGTTCTTC. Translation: CSALDRYNEQFF.

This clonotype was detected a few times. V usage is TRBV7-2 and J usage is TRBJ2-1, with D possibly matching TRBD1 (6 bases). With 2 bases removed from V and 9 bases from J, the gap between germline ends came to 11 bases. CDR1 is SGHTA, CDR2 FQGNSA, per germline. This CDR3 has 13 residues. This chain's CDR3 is CASSLSGTFEQFF. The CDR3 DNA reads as TGTGCCAGCAGCTTATCCGGGACATTTGAGCAGTTCTTC.

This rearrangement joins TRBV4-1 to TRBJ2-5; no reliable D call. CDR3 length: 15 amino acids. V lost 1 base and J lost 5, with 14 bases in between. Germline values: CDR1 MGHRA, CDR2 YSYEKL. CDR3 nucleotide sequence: TGCGCCAGCAGCCAAGGTACCCTAGAGGTTGAGACCCAGTACTTC. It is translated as CASSQGTLEVETQYF.

The CDR3 DNA follows: TGTGCCATCAGTGATCTTTATGGGAGAGTTGCAAACGAGCAGTACTTC. Amino acid sequence: CAISDLYGRVANEQYF. The V gene is TRBV10-3, the J gene TRBJ2-7; TRBD2 is a possible D gene (5 bases). Trimming stripped 3 bases from V and 5 bases from J, with 20 bases between. The V gene's germline CDR1 is ENHRY and CDR2 SYGVKD. This CDR3 has 16 amino acids.

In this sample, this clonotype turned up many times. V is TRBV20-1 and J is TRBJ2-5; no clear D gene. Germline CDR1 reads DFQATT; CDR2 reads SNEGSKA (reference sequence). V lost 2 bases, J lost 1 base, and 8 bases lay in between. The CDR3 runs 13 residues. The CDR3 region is CSARSRVQETQYF. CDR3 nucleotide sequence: TGCAGTGCTAGATCGCGTGTCCAAGAGACCCAGTACTTC.

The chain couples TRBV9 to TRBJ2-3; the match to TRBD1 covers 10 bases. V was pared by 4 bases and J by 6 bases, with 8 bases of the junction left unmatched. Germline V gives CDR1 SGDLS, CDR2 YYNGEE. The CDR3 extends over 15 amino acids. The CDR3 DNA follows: TGTGCCAGCAGCATACGACAGGGGGCGTCCGATACGCAGTATTTT. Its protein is CASSIRQGASDTQYF.

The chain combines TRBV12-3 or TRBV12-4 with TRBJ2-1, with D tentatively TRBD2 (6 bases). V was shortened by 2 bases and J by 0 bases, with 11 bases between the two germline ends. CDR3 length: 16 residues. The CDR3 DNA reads TGTGCCAGCAGTTTATCGTTAGCGGCCTCCTACAATGAGCAGTTCTTC. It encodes CASSLSLAASYNEQFF.

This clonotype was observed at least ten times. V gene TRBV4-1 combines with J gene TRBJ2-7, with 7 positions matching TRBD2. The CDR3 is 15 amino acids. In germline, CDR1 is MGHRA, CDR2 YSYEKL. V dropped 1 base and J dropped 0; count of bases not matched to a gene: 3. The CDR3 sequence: CASSQASGSSYEQYF. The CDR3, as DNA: TGCGCCAGCAGCCAAGCTAGCGGCAGCTCCTACGAGCAGTACTTC.

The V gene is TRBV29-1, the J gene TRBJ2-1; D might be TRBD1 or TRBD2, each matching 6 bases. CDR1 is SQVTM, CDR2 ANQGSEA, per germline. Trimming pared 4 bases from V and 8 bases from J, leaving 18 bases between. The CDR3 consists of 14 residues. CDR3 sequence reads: CSVAGGGGYDEQFF. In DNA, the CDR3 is TGCAGCGTTGCCGGGGGCGGAGGGTACGATGAGCAGTTCTTC.

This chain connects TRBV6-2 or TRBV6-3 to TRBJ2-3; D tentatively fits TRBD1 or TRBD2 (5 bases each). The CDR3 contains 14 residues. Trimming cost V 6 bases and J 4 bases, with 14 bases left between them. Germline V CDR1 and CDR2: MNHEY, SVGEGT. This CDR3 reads CASRSVRGADTQYF. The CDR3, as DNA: TGTGCCAGCAGATCCGTCAGAGGGGCAGATACGCAGTATTTT.

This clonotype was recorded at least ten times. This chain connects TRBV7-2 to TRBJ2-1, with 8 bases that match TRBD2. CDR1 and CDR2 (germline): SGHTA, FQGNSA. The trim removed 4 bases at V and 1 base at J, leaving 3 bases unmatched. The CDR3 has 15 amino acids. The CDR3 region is CASSSSGGSYNEQFF. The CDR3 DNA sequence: TGTGCCAGCAGCTCGAGCGGGGGATCCTACAATGAGCAGTTCTTC.

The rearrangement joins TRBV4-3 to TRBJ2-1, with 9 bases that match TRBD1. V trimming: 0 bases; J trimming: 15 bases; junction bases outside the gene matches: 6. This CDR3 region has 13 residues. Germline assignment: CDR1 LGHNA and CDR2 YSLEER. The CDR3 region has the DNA TGCGCCAGCAGCCAAGAACGGACAGGGGTGCGGTTCTTC. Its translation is CASSQERTGVRFF.

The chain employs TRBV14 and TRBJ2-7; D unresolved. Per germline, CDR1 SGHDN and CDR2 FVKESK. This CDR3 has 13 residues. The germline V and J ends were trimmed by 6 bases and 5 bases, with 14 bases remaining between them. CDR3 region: CASSYKPKHEQYF. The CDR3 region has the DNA TGTGCCAGCAGTTACAAACCTAAACACGAGCAGTACTTC.

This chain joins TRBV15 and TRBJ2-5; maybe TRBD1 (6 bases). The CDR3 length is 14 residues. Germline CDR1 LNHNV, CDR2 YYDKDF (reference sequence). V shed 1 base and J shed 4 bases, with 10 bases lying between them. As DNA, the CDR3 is TGTGCCACCAGCAGAGGGGGGCCGGGAGAGACCCAGTACTTC. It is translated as CATSRGGPGETQYF.

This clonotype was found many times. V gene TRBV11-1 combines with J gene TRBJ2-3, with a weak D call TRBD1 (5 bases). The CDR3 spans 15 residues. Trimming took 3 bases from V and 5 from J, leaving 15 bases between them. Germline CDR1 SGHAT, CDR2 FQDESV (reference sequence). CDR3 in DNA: TGTGCCAGCAGCTTTGGCCAGGGTAGAGGAGATACGCAGTATTTT. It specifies CASSFGQGRGDTQYF.

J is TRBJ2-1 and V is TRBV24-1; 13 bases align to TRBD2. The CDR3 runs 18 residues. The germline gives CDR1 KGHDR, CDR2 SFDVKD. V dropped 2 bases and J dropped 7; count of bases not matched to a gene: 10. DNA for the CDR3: TGTGCCACCAGTGATTCTTACTGGACTAGCGGGAGTTTGAATGAGCAGTTCTTC. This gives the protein CATSDSYWTSGSLNEQFF.